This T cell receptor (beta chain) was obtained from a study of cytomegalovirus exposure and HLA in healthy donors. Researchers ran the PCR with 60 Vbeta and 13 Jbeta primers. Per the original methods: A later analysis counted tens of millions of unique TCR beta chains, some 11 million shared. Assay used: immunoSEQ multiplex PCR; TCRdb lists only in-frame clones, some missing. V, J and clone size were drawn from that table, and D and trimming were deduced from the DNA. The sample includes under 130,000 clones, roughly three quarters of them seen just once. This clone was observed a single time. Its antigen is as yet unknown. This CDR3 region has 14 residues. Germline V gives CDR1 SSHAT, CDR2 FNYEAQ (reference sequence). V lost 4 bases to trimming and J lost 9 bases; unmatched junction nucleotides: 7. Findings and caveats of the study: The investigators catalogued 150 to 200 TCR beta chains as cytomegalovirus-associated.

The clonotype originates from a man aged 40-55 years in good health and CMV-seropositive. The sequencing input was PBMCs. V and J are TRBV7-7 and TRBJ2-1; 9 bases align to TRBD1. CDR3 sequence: CASSSSGQGSEQFF. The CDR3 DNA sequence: TGTGCCAGCAGCTCTTCGGGACAGGGTAGTGAGCAGTTCTTC.